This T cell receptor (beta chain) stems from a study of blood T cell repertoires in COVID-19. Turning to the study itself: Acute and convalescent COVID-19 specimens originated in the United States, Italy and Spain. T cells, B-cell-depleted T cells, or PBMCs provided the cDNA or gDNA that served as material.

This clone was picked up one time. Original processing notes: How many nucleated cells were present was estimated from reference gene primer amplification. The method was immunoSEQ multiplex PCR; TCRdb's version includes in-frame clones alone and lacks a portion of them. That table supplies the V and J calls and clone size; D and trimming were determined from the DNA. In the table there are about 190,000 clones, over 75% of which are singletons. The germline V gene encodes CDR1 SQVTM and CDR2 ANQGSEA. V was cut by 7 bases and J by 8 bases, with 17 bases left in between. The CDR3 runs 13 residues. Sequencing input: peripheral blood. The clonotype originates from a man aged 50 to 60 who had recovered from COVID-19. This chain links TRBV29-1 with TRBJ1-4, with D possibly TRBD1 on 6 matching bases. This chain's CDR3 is CSAQTGTGEKLFF. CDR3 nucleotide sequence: TGCAGCGCCCAAACAGGGACGGGCGAAAAACTGTTTTTT.